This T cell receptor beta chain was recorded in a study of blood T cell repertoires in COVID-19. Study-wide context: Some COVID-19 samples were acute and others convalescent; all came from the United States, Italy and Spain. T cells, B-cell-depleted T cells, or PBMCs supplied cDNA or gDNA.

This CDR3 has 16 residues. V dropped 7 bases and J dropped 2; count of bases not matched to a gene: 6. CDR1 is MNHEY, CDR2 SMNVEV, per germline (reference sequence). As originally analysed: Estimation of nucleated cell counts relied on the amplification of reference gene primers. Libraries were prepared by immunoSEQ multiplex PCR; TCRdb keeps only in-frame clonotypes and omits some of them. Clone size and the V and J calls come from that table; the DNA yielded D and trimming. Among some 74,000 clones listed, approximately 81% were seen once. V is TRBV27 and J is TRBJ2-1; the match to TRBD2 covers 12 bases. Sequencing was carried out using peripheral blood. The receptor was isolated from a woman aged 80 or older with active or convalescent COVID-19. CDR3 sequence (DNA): TGTGCCAGCACCTCCAGACTAGCGGGAGCCTACAATGAGCAGTTCTTC. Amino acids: CASTSRLAGAYNEQFF.